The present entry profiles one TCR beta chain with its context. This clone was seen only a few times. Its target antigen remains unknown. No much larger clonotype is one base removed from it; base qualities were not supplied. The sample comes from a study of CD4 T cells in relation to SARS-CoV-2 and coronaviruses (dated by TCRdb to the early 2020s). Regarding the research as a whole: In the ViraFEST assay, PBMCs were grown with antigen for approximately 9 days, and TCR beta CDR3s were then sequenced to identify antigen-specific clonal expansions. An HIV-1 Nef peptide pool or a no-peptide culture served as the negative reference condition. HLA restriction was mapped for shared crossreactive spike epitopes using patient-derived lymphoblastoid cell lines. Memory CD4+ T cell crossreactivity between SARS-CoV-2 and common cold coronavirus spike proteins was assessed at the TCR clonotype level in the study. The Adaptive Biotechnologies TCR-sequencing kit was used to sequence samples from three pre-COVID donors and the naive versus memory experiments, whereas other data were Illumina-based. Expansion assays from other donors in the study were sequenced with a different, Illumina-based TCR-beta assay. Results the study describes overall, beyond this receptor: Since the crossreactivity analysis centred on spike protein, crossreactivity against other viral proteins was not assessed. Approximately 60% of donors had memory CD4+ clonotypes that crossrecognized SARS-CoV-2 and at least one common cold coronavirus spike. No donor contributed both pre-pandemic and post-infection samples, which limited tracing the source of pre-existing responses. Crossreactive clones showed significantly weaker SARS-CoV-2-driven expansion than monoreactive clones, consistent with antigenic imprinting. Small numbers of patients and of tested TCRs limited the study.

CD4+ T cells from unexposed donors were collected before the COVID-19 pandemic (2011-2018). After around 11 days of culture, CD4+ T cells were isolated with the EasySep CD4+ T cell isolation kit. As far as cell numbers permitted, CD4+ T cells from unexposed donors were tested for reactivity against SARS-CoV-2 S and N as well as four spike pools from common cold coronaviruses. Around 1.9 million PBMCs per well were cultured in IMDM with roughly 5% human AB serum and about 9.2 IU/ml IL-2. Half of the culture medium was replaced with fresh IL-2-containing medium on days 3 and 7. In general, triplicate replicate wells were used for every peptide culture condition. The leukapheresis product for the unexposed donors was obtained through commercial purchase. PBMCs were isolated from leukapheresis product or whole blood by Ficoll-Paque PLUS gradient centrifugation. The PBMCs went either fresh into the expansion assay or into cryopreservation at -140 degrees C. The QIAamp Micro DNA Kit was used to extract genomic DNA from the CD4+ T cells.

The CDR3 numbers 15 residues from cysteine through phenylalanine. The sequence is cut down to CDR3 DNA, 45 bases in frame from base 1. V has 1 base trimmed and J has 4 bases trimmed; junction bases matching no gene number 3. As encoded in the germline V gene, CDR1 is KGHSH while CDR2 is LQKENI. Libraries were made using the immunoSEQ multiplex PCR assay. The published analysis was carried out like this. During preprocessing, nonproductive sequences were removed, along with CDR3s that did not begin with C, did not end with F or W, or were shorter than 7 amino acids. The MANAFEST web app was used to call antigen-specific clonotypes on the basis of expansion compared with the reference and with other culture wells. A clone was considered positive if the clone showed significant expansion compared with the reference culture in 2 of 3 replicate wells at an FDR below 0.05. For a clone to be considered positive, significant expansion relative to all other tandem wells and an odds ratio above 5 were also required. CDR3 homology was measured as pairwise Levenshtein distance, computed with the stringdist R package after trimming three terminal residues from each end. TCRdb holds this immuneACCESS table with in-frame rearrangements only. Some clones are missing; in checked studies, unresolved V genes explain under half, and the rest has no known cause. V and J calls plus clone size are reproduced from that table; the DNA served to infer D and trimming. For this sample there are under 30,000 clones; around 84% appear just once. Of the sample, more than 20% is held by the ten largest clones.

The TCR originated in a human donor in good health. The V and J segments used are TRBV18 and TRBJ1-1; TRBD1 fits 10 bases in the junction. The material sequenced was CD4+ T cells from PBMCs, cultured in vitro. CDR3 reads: CASSPLWTGGTEAFF. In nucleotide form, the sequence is TGTGCCAGCTCACCACTGTGGACAGGGGGCACTGAAGCTTTCTTT.